This is a list of T cell receptor beta chains from one sample in a study of blood T cell repertoires in COVID-19. The protocol was immunoSEQ multiplex PCR, while the TCRdb copy is restricted to in-frame clones and leaves out a portion. The table includes 250,000 or so clones, almost 90% detected once. The sample taken for sequencing was peripheral blood. The receptors come from a man older than 75 with acute or convalescent COVID-19. Both conserved end residues are part of each CDR3. D genes are given only for firm matches. Clone size appears in some rows only: once, few, many, or a class for an expanded clone.

clone_size j_call v_call d_call cdr3_nt cdr3_aa
- TRBJ1-4 TRBV3-1/TRBV3-2 - TGTGCCAGCAGCCTTCGGGGGAATCCTAATGAAAAACTGTTTTTT CASSLRGNPNEKLFF
- TRBJ1-1 TRBV11-2 TRBD1 TGTGCCAGCAGCTTATCCCAGGGGGCCTCTGAAGCTTTCTTT CASSLSQGASEAFF
- TRBJ2-3 TRBV18 TRBD1 TGTGCCAGCTCAACTAGGACAGGGCTCGCAGATACGCAGTATTTT CASSTRTGLADTQYF
- TRBJ2-7 TRBV18 TRBD2 TGTGCCAGCTCACCACTTCGGACTAGCGGGAGTGGAGAGCAGTACTTC CASSPLRTSGSGEQYF
few TRBJ1-6 TRBV4-2 - TGTGCCAGCAGCCAAGTGGGGAGGCGGGATTCACCCCTCCACTTT CASSQVGRRDSPLHF
- TRBJ2-2 TRBV28 - TGTGCCAGCAGTACACAGACAGTTACAAACACCGGGGAGCTGTTTTTT CASSTQTVTNTGELFF
- TRBJ1-1 TRBV7-9 TRBD1 TGTGCCAGCAGCTTGTATGGACAGGGAAAAAACACTGAAGCTTTCTTT CASSLYGQGKNTEAFF
- TRBJ2-3 TRBV19 - TGTGCCAGTAGTATAGATCAGACAGCCGATACGCAGTATTTT CASSIDQTADTQYF
- TRBJ2-2 TRBV18 - TGTGCCAGCTCAGCCGGGGAGAACACCGGGGAGCTGTTTTTT CASSAGENTGELFF
- TRBJ2-5 TRBV5-6 TRBD1 TGTGCCAGCAGCTTGACGGGACAGGGGTTTGAGACCCAGTACTTC CASSLTGQGFETQYF
- TRBJ2-1 TRBV7-3 TRBD1 TGTGCCAGCAGCTTAGAACCGGGACAGGGAAACAATGAGCAGTTCTTC CASSLEPGQGNNEQFF
- TRBJ1-3 TRBV6-6 - TGTGCCAGCAGTCAGGGATGGGGGGGGACGCCTGGAAACACCATATATTTT CASSQGWGGTPGNTIYF
- TRBJ2-1 TRBV7-3 TRBD1 TGTGCCAGCAGCTTAACAAGGACAGGGTACAATGAGCAGTTCTTC CASSLTRTGYNEQFF
- TRBJ1-1 TRBV7-9 - TGTGCCAGCAGCTTAGCGCCGGCAGGTAGTGAAGCTTTCTTT CASSLAPAGSEAFF
- TRBJ2-7 TRBV7-2 TRBD2 TGTGCCAGCAGCGGAGGACTAGCGGGCTCCTACGAGCAGTACTTC CASSGGLAGSYEQYF
once TRBJ2-1 TRBV7-9 TRBD1 TGTGCCAGCAGCTTAGAAGTGACAGGGGGCTTATATGAGCAGTTCTTC CASSLEVTGGLYEQFF
- TRBJ1-4 TRBV6-2/TRBV6-3 - TGTGCCAGCAGTTACGTTGGGGCTACCGTTGAAAAACTGTTTTTT CASSYVGATVEKLFF
- TRBJ1-5 TRBV19 - TGTGCCAGTAGTATAGACACGGGGGGTATGGGGCAGCCCCAGCATTTT CASSIDTGGMGQPQHF
- TRBJ2-1 TRBV19 TRBD2 TGTGCCAGTAGTATAGGAGGGTTGGGCGGGAGCTCCTACAATGAGCAGTTCTTC CASSIGGLGGSSYNEQFF
- TRBJ2-6 TRBV28 - TGTGCCAGCAGACTGGGGCCCTCTGGGGCCAACGTCCTGACTTTC CASRLGPSGANVLTF
few TRBJ2-7 TRBV5-3 TRBD1 TGTGCCAGAAGCTTCGTACATCCCCGACAGGGAACCTACGAGCAGTACTTC CARSFVHPRQGTYEQYF
- TRBJ2-2 TRBV28 - TGTGCCAGCAGTTTATGGACTACGAACACCGGGGAGCTGTTTTTT CASSLWTTNTGELFF
- TRBJ2-1 TRBV9 - TGTGCCAGCAGCGTAGATCTGGGGGCAGGCTACAATGAGCAGTTCTTC CASSVDLGAGYNEQFF
- TRBJ2-3 TRBV21-1 - TGTGCCAGCACCCTGACAGGGATACCCACAGATACGCAGTATTTT CASTLTGIPTDTQYF